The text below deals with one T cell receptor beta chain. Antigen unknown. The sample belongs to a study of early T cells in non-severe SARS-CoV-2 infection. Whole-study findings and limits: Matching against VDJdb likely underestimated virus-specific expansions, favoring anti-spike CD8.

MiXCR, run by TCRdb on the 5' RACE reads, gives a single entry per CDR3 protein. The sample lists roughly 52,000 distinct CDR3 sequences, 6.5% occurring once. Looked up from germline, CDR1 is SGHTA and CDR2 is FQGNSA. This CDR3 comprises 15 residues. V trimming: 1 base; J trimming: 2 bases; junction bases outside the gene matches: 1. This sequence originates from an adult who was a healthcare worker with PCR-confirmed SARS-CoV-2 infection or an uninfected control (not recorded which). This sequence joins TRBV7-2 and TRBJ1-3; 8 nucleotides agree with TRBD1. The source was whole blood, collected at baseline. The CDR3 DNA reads TGTGCCAGCAGCTTAGGCAGGGGGCCTGGAAACACCATATATTTT. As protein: CASSLGRGPGNTIYF. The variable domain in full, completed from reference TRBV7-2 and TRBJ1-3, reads GAGVSQSPSNKVTEKGKDVELRCDPISGHTALYWYRQSLGQGLEFLIYFQGNSAPDKSGLPSDRFSAERTGGSVSTLTIQRTQQEDSAVYLCASSLGRGPGNTIYFGEGSWLTVV.